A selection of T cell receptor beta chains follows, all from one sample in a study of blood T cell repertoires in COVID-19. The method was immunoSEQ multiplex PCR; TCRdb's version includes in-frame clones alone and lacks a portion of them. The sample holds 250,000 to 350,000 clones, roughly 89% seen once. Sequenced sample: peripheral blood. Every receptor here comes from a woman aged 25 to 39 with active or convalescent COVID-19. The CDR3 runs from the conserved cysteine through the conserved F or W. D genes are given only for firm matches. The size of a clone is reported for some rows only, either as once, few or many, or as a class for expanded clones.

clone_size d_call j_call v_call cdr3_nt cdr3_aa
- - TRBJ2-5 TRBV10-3 TGTGCCATGGGAGGGGGTCTTGGGGAGACCCAGTACTTC CAMGGGLGETQYF
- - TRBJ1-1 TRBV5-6 TGTGCCAGCAGCTTAGGGGCGAACACTGAAGCTTTCTTT CASSLGANTEAFF
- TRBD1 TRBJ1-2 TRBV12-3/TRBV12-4 TGTGCCAGCAGTCCCGACAGGGGGATTGGCTACACCTTC CASSPDRGIGYTF
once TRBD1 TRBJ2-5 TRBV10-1 TGCGCCAGCAGGACAACAAAAGGACAGGGCGACGGGGAGACCCAGTACTTC CASRTTKGQGDGETQYF
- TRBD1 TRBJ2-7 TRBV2 TGTGCCAGCAGTCCGACAGGGGCCCTCTACGAGCAGTACTTC CASSPTGALYEQYF
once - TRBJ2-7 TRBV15 TGTGCCACCAGCAGAGATCGGGGGTTTAGTTACGAGCAGTACTTC CATSRDRGFSYEQYF
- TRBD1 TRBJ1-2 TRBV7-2 TGTGCCAGCAGCTTAAGGGCAGGGGGTGATGGTGGCTACACCTTC CASSLRAGGDGGYTF
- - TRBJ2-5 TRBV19 TGTGCCAGTAGTTGGGCAGGGGTTGGAGAGACCCAGTACTTC CASSWAGVGETQYF
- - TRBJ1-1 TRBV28 TGTGCCAGCAGTTCCTCCGGGGCTGAAGCTTTCTTT CASSSSGAEAFF
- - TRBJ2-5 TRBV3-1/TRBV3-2 TGTGCCAGCAGCCAAGGTTCCGGACTACGGGAGACCCAGTACTTC CASSQGSGLRETQYF
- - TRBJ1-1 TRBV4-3 TGCGCCAGCAGCCAAGATATTACGGGGGGCACCTACACTGAAGCTTTCTTT CASSQDITGGTYTEAFF
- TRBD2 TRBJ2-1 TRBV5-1 TGCGCCAGCAGCTTATTAGCGGGGGGGAAAAATGAGCAGTTCTTC CASSLLAGGKNEQFF
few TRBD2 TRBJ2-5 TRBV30 TGTGCCTGGAGTGGGGCGGGGGAAGAGACCCAGTACTTC CAWSGAGEETQYF
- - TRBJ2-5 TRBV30 TGTGCCTGGCGGGCCGGGGGTGGGAGCACCCGTGAGACCCAGTACTTC CAWRAGGGSTRETQYF
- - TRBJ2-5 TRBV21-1 TGTGCCAGCCGACAGGGGCTTGAAGAGACTCAGTACTTC CASRQGLEETQYF
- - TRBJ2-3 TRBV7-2 - CASSSSTRSTDTQYF
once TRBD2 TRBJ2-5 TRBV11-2 TGTGCCAGCAGCTTAGGGCGGGGGGGCCGTGAGACCCAGTACTTC CASSLGRGGRETQYF
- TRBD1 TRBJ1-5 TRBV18 TGTGCCAGCTCACCGAAGGGGGCTGCAAATCAGCCCCAGCATTTT CASSPKGAANQPQHF
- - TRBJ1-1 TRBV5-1 TGCGCCAGCAGCGCATCGGGTATGAACACTGAAGCTTTCTTT CASSASGMNTEAFF
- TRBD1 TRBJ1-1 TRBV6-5 TGTGCCAGCAGTTACTCGTCTGGGGACAGTAACACTGAAGCTTTCTTT CASSYSSGDSNTEAFF
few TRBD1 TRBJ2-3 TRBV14 TGTGCCTCGATGGACAGGGTAACAGATACGCAGTATTTT CASMDRVTDTQYF
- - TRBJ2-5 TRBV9 TGTGCCAGCAGCGTAGGTTCTGAGACCCAGTACTTC CASSVGSETQYF
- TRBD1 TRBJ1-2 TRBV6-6 TGTGCCAGCAGTTACGACAGGGACTATGGCTACACCTTC CASSYDRDYGYTF
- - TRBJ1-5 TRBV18 TGTGCCAGCTCACCGGGCAGGGGACAGCCCCAGCATTTT CASSPGRGQPQHF
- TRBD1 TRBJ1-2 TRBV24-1 TGTGCCACCAGTGACCGGTGGGACAGGGGTGGCTACACCTTC CATSDRWDRGGYTF
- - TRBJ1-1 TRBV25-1 TGTGCCAGCACTCTAGGGGTAACTGAAGCTTTCTTT CASTLGVTEAFF
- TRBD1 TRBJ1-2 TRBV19 TGTGCCAGTAGTATAAGATTGACGGGACAGGGGATCTATGGCTACACCTTC CASSIRLTGQGIYGYTF
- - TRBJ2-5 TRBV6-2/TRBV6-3 TGTGCCAGCAGCCCGTCGACTGGATCTTTTCAAGAGACCCAGTACTTC CASSPSTGSFQETQYF
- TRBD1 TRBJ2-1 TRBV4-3 TGCGCCAGCAGCCGCCGTTCCCGGGACAGATACAATGAGCAGTTCTTC CASSRRSRDRYNEQFF
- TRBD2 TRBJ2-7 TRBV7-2 TGTGCCAGCAGCACCTCAAGCGGGGGGCGCACGTACGAGCAGTACTTC CASSTSSGGRTYEQYF
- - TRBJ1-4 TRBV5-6 TGTGCCAGCAGCTTATTACAGGGCCTGCCTGAAAAACTGTTTTTT CASSLLQGLPEKLFF
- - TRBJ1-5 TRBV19 TGTGCCAGTAGCACCCTCGTAGGACTCCCTTGTCTCTTT CASSTLVGLPCLF
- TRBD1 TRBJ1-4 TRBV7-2 TGTGCCAGCAGCTACATACAGGGGGGCCTTGAAAAACTGTTTTTT CASSYIQGGLEKLFF
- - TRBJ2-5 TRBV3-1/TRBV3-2 TGTGCCAGCAGCCAACAGTTAGAGACCCAGTACTTC CASSQQLETQYF
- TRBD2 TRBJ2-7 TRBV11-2 TGTGCCAGCAGCTTAGCTAGCGGTAGCTCCTACGAGCAGTACTTC CASSLASGSSYEQYF
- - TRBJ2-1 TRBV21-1 TGTGCCAGCAGTGGGGAGAGTGAGCAGTTCTTC CASSGESEQFF
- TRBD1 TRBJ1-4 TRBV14 TGTGCCAGCAGCCAAAGCCGATTCCAGGGGGACGATGAAAAACTGTTTTTT CASSQSRFQGDDEKLFF
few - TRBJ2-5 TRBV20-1 TGCAGTGCTGGAGGATCCGGACTGAAGTACTTC CSAGGSGLKYF
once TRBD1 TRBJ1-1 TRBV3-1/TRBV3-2 TGTGCCAGCAGCCAAGATAGGGGTGACAGGGTATGGTGGAACACTGAAGCTTTCTTT CASSQDRGDRVWWNTEAFF
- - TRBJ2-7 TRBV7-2 TGTGCCAGCCAGGAGGGCTTAGCGAAGTACGAGCAGTACTTC CASQEGLAKYEQYF
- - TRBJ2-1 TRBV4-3 TGCGCCAGCAGCCAAGATTCGAGGGCTTGGGAGCAGTTCTTC CASSQDSRAWEQFF
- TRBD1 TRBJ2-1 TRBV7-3 TGTGCCAGCAGCTTGCAAGGGACAGGGTTTGGCAATGAGCAGTTCTTC CASSLQGTGFGNEQFF
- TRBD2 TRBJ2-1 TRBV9 TGTGCCAGCAGCGACGACGGGGGGGCCTACAATGAGCAGTTCTTC CASSDDGGAYNEQFF